Each of the 4 T cell receptor beta chains below was sequenced from the same sample in a study of OX40 agonist ivuxolimab in advanced cancers. The table came from immunoSEQ multiplex PCR; TCRdb's copy has only in-frame clones and leaves some out. The data contain fewer than 35,000 clones, less than 95% of them singletons. The sequenced sample was CD4+ or CD8+ T cells sorted from blood, obtained in a trial of the OX40 agonist ivuxolimab. These receptors all come from an adult with an advanced solid tumor such as melanoma, head and neck, liver or kidney cancer.

The CDR3 region has the DNA TGTGCCAGCAGCCCCTTCTTGCCGAACACTGAAGCTTTCTTT. Translating gives CASSPFLPNTEAFF. The chain joins TRBV28 to TRBJ1-1; D is undetermined. V was cut by 6 bases and J by 1 base, with 12 bases left in between. Germline-derived CDR1 and CDR2 are MDHEN and SYDVKM. The CDR3 runs 14 residues.

The chain links TRBV7-8 to TRBJ2-5, with 9 bases identical to TRBD2. Trimming took 5 bases from V and 5 from J; bases not matched to a gene: 15. CDR1 is SGHVS and CDR2 is FQNEAQ in the germline V gene. CDR3 length: 17 residues. The CDR3 nucleotides are TGTGCCAGCAGCCTGGGGGTAGCGGGAGTGGAGTTTGAGACCCAGTACTTC. As protein: CASSLGVAGVEFETQYF.

The chain carries TRBV5-8 and TRBJ2-7, with a possible D match to TRBD1 (5 bases). Per germline, CDR1 SGHTS and CDR2 YDEGEE. V lost 4 bases and J lost 3, with 11 bases in between. The CDR3 has 13 residues. This CDR3 is CASSPGYGYEQYF. The CDR3 DNA is TGTGCCAGCAGCCCAGGGTACGGCTACGAGCAGTACTTC.

The V gene is TRBV7-6, the J gene TRBJ1-2; 9 bases are shared with TRBD1. V was pared by 8 bases and J by 6 bases, with 10 bases of the junction left unmatched. Germline V lookup: CDR1 SGHVS, CDR2 FNYEAQ. The CDR3 consists of 14 residues. The CDR3 reads CASGEGQGENGYTF. CDR3 in DNA: TGTGCCAGCGGCGAGGGACAGGGAGAAAATGGCTACACCTTC.